This TCR beta chain was recorded in a study of post-analysis software for immune sequencing data. Study information: Included among the disease courses, which were recorded for the cohort, were relapsing-remitting, secondary progressive and progressive-relapsing multiple sclerosis.

The TCR beta cDNA libraries contained unique molecular identifiers. Around 500,000 cDNA molecules were obtained per 1 to 10 million input T cells. TCRdb re-analysed the PCR reads in MiXCR, keeping a single row per CDR3 protein. The sample yields about 760,000 distinct CDR3 sequences, 25% to 30% seen once. This clonotype was found many times. Its antigen is as yet unknown. The CDR3 is made up of 12 amino acids. Germline loops: CDR1 MNHNY, CDR2 SVGAGI (reference sequence). Trimming stripped 6 bases from V and 0 bases from J, with 4 bases between. General study points: Significantly lower normalized Chao1 diversity was seen in multiple sclerosis patients than in controls. Same-batch samples co-clustered strongly by F measure. In patients, TRBV5-6, TRBV5-1 and TRBV20-1 belonged to five or six TRBV segments found more frequently than in controls.

This sequence originates from a girl under 18 with multiple sclerosis. The specimen was blood. The rearrangement links TRBV6-6 to TRBJ2-3; D remains ambiguous. The CDR3 nucleotides read TGTGCCAGCAGCGGGAGCACAGATACGCAGTATTTT. The encoded protein is CASSGSTDTQYF.